This T cell receptor (beta chain) was profiled in a study of cytomegalovirus exposure and HLA in healthy donors. Overall study: Approximately 80 million unique TCRs, all from HLA-typed donors, were included in an early release of the data.

Whole-study results and caveats: Specificity of a few CMV-associated chains for CMV antigens was verified in vitro. Productive rates of about 90% or about 30% were seen for most TCR beta V segments in an earlier analysis. The authors later found most CMV-associated TCR beta chains appeared HLA-restricted.

It was with 60 Vbeta and 13 Jbeta primers that the PCR ran. Some clones are missing from TCRdb's copy, which holds only in-frame ones; the method was immunoSEQ multiplex PCR. The repertoire holds some 150,000 clones, with about four fifths as singletons. Unmatched junction bases numbered 1, after V lost 6 bases and J lost 0 bases. CDR1 is MDHEN and CDR2 is SYDVKM in the germline V gene. The CDR3 covers 14 residues. Comment on this clone: Its antigen is currently unknown.

The source is a man between 25 and 39 years old in good health and CMV-seronegative. The rearrangement links TRBV28 to TRBJ1-1; 10 positions agree with TRBD1. Sequenced material: PBMCs. CDR3 sequence (DNA): TGTGCCAGCAGGGACAGGGGGATGAACACTGAAGCTTTCTTT. Amino acid sequence: CASRDRGMNTEAFF.